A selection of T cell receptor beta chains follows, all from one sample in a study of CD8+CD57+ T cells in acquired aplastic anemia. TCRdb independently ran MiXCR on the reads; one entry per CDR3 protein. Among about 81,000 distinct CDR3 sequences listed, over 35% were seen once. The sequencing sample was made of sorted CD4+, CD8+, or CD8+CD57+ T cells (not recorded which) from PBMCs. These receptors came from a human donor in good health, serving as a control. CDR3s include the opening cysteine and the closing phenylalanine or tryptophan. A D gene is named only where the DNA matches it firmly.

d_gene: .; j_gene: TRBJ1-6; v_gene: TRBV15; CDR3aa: CATSRAPLRPGNPPLHF
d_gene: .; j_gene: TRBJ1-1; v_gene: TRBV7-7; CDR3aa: CASKRGTEAFF
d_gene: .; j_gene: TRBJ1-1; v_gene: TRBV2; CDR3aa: CASKLGPRTENTEAFF
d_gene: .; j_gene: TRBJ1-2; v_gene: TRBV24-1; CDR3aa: CATRGETYGYTF
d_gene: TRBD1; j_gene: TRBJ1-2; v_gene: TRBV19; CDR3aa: CASSHDREINYGYTF
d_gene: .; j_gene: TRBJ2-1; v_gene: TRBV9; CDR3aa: CASSSGRLNEQFF
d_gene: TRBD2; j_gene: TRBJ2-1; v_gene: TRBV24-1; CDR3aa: CATSDVLAGGLSEQFF
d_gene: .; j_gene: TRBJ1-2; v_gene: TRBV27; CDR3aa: CASSLSANYGYTF
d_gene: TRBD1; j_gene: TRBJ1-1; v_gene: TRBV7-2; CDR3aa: CASSFRTGTGDIMNTEAFF
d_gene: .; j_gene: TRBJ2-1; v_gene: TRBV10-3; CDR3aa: CAISLDSSYNEQFF
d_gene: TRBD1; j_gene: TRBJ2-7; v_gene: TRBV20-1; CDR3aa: CSASDRTGISYEQYF
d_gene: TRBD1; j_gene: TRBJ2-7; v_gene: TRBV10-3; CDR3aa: CAISDPTGSRPYEQYF
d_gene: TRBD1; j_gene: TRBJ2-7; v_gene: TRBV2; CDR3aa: CASSLIQGASEQYF
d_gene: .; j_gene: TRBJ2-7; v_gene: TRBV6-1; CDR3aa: CASSDWGLNEQYF
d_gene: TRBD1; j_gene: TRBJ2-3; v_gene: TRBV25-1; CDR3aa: CASSPPTSVDRGVTDTQYF
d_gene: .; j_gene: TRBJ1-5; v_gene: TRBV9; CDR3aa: CASSVGQDSNQPQHF
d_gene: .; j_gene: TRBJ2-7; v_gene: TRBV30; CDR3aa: CAWSESSYEQYF
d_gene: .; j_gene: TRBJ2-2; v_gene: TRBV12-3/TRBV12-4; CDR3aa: CASTTHYTGELFF
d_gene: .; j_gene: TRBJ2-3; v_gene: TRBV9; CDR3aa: CASSWTADPTDTQYF
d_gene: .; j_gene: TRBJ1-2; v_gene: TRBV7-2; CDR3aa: CASSLAGYGYTF
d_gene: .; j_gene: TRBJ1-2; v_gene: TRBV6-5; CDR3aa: CASSYSKEGGLNF
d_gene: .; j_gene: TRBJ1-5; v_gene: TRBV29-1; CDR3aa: CSVGGGGGQPQHF
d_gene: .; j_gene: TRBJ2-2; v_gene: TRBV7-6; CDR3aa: CASTGQPNTGELFF
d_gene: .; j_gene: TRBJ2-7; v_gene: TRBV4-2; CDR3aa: CASSQETHLSYEQYF
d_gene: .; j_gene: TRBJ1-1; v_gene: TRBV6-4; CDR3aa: CASSVKVGTEAFF
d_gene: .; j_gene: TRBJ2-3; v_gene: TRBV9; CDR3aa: CASSVTGSTDTQYF
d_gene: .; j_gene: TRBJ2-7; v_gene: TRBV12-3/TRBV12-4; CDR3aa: CASSWIRDEQYF
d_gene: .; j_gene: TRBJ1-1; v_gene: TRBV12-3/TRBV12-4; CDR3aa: CASSLVWDEAFF
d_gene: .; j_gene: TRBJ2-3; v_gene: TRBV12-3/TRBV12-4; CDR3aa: CASSLGKTDTQYF
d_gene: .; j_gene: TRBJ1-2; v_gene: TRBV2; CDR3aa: CASSALAAATYGYTF
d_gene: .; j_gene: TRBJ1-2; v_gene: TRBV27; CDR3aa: CASSPSRGYLNYGYTF
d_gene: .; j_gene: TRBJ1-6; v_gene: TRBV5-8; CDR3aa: CASSLGQSNSPLHF
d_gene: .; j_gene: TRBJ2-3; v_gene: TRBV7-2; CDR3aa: CASSTDRPDTQYF
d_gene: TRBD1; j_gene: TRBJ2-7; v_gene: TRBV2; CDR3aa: CASSTFGDRGNEQYF
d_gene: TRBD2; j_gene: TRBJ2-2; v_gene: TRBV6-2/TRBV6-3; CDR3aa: CASSKREYGGELFF
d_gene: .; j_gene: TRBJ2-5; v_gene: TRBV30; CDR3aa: CAWSSGLEETQYF
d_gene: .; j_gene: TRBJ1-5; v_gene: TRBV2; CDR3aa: CASKKNSNQPQHF
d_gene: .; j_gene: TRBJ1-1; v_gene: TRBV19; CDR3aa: CASTFSGVNTEAFF
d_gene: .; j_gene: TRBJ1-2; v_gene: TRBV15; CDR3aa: CATSKRGSNYGYTF
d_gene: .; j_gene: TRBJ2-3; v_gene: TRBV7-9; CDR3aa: CASSRTGYTDAQYF
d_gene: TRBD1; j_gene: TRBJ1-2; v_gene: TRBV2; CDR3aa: CASSSTGDHGYTF
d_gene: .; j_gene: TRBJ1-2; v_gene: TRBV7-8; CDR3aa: CASSSGGRTF